This TCR beta chain was documented in a study of T cell repertoires in cytomegalovirus infection. A note on this clonotype: Antigen specificity is unknown.

The CDR3 totals 15 residues. Germline lookup yields CDR1 MDHEN and CDR2 SYDVKM. Trimming left V 0 bases short and J 1 base short, with 8 bases between. TCRdb re-called the reads with MiXCR, one entry per CDR3 protein. The sample includes about 500,000 distinct CDR3 sequences, 30% to 40% of them seen just once. The clonotype comes from a human donor in good health (CMV status not recorded). Some clones in this sample may be carry-over from other donors' samples. This chain joins TRBV28 and TRBJ2-3, with D possibly being TRBD1 or TRBD2 (6 bases each). The material was cultured PBMCs, obtained from culture after CMV antigen stimulation. The CDR3 sequence is CASSLWGGGTDTQYF. CDR3 in DNA: TGTGCCAGCAGTTTATGGGGGGGCGGCACAGATACGCAGTATTTT. Combining the CDR3 with reference TRBV28 and TRBJ2-3 gives the whole variable domain DVKVTQSSRYLVKRTGEKVFLECVQDMDHENMFWYRQDPGLGLRLIYFSYDVKMKEKGDIPEGYSVSREKKERFSLILESASTNQTSMYLCASSLWGGGTDTQYFGPGTRLTVL.